This TCR beta chain was recovered during a study of CD8 T cells in ankylosing spondylitis. Study results and limitations: It was reported that disease-linked clones were significantly enriched in matched ankylosing spondylitis synovial fluid. Ankylosing spondylitis blood seemed to carry a telltale TCR beta motif made of under ten highly homologous variants. Earlier studies detected some motif variants in reactive arthritis synovial fluid and blood.

This clonotype was detected ten times or more. Its cognate antigen is unknown. The CDR3 contains 17 residues. With 0 bases removed from V and 4 bases from J, the gap between germline ends came to 19 bases. In germline, CDR1 is DFQATT, CDR2 SNEGSKA (reference sequence). By quantitative 5'-RACE with molecular barcodes, the TCR beta libraries were made. TCRdb used MiXCR to reprocess the 5' RACE reads, holding one entry per CDR3 protein. The sample lists 650,000 to 800,000 distinct CDR3 sequences; around 20% were seen once. Sequences were obtained from blood, either unsorted or a sorted T cell fraction (not recorded which). The V gene is TRBV20-1, the J gene TRBJ2-1, with a tentative D call TRBD2 (5 bases). The TCR was taken from a male donor with ankylosing spondylitis. The CDR3 reads CSARDPTDWRTYNEQFF. CDR3 nucleotide sequence: TGCAGTGCTAGAGACCCCACGGACTGGAGGACGTACAATGAGCAGTTCTTC.